In this sample, the clone carrying this T cell receptor beta chain turned up a few times. This entry belongs to a study of beta chain features in type 1 diabetes. About the research overall: Across the samples, around 110,000,000 sorted cells were examined in total.

Expressed TCRB transcripts were sequenced after all isolated RNA was converted to cDNA. An average of about 3.57 million reads was obtained for naive, central memory and regulatory T cell samples. The table came from immunoSEQ multiplex PCR; TCRdb's copy has only in-frame clones and leaves some out. The sample holds about 40,000 clones, roughly 64% seen once. Per germline, CDR1 GTSNPN and CDR2 SVGIG (reference sequence). This CDR3 region has 14 residues. V lost 1 base, J lost 6 bases, and 4 bases stayed unmatched. V gene TRBV30 combines with J gene TRBJ2-1; 9 positions match TRBD2. Material for sequencing was Tregs from blood. The source of this sequence is a woman under 40 in good health. CDR3 nucleotide sequence: TGTGCCTGGAGTGGTCTACTAGCGGGCAATGAGCAGTTCTTC. Amino acid sequence: CAWSGLLAGNEQFF.